These T cell receptor beta chains were read from a single sample in a study of T cells in Graves' hyperthyroidism and ophthalmopathy. TCRdb reanalysed the multiplex PCR reads using MiXCR and keeps one entry per CDR3 protein. The sample has fewer than 550,000 distinct CDR3 sequences; around a sixth are singletons. Input material: blood. Receptors originate from a woman aged 18-29 years with Graves' hyperthyroidism. Both conserved end residues are part of each CDR3. The order of the fields is J gene, V gene, D gene, clone size, CDR3 protein, CDR3 DNA. A D gene is named only where the DNA matches it firmly. Not all rows give a size; the values are once, few, many and, for expanded clones, a class.

>TRBJ2-2|TRBV13|-|many
CASSLIRANTGELFF
TGTGCCAGCAGCTTAATACGAGCGAACACCGGGGAGCTGTTTTTT
>TRBJ1-2|TRBV6-4|TRBD1|-
CASSGTGGNYTF
TGTGCCAGCTCCGGGACAGGGGGCAACTACACCTTC
>TRBJ1-5|TRBV30|TRBD1|many
CAWRKTGVSNQPQHF
TGTGCCTGGAGGAAGACAGGGGTTAGCAATCAGCCCCAGCATTTT
>TRBJ2-7|TRBV20-1|-|many
CSGIHRELHEQYF
TGCAGTGGGATCCACAGGGAGCTCCACGAGCAGTACTTC
>TRBJ1-2|TRBV29-1|-|-
CSVEDGGGYTF
TGCAGCGTTGAAGATGGTGGCGGCTACACCTTC
>TRBJ2-1|TRBV19|TRBD2|many
CASRMGREGLNKQFF
TGTGCCAGTAGGATGGGGCGGGAGGGCCTAAATAAGCAGTTCTTC
>TRBJ2-2|TRBV5-5|-|many
CASSLGAGQPNTGELFF
TGTGCCAGCAGCCTCGGGGCGGGGCAGCCGAACACCGGGGAGCTGTTTTTT
>TRBJ1-5|TRBV6-1|-|few
CASGWSNQPQHF
TGTGCCTCCGGCTGGAGCAATCAGCCCCAGCATTTT
>TRBJ2-1|TRBV6-1|-|-
CASSEWQVSFF
TGTGCCAGCAGTGAATGGCAGGTATCGTTCTTC
>TRBJ2-2|TRBV7-3|-|-
CASSLNRVAGELFF
TGTGCCAGCAGCTTAAACAGGGTTGCCGGGGAGCTGTTTTTT
>TRBJ2-1|TRBV20-1|-|many
CSASKLDGGLEQFF
TGCAGTGCTAGTAAACTTGACGGGGGACTGGAGCAGTTCTTC
>TRBJ1-3|TRBV5-4|TRBD1|few
CASSQGALSGNTIYF
TGTGCCAGCAGCCAGGGGGCCCTCTCTGGAAACACCATATATTTT
>TRBJ2-7|TRBV6-5|-|many
CASSYSRGYEQYF
TGTGCCAGCAGTTACTCGAGAGGGTACGAGCAGTACTTC
>TRBJ2-3|TRBV7-3|TRBD2|many
CASSFGRTYSTDTQYF
TGTGCCAGCAGCTTCGGGAGGACCTATAGCACAGATACGCAGTATTTT
>TRBJ2-2|TRBV27|TRBD1|many
CASSPGTGGNLGWAGELFF
TGTGCCAGCAGCCCCGGGACAGGGGGGAATCTGGGCTGGGCCGGGGAGCTGTTTTTT
>TRBJ2-5|TRBV19|-|many
CATKGFQETQYF
TGTGCCACGAAAGGGTTTCAAGAGACCCAGTACTTC
>TRBJ1-2|TRBV2|-|-
CASGGRGGGGYGYTF
TGTGCCAGCGGGGGCCGGGGGGGGGGTGGGTATGGCTACACCTTC
>TRBJ2-7|TRBV20-1|TRBD1|many
CSARDVATGSYEQYF
TGCAGTGCTAGAGATGTGGCGACAGGGTCCTACGAGCAGTACTTC
>TRBJ2-1|TRBV12-3/TRBV12-4|-|many
CASGGLYEQFF
TGTGCCAGCGGAGGACTGTACGAGCAGTTCTTC
>TRBJ2-7|TRBV5-1|TRBD1|many
CASNPNRGEQYF
TGCGCCAGCAATCCAAACAGGGGAGAGCAGTACTTC
>TRBJ1-4|TRBV12-3/TRBV12-4|-|many
CASSYGAAIGLFF
TGTGCCAGCAGCTACGGGGCGGCAATTGGTCTGTTTTTT
>TRBJ2-3|TRBV2|-|many
CASRVGDITDTQYF
TGTGCCAGCAGAGTGGGGGACATCACAGATACGCAGTATTTT
>TRBJ2-1|TRBV6-2/TRBV6-3|TRBD2|many
CASSYFGLGEQFF
TGTGCCAGCAGTTACTTCGGACTAGGCGAGCAGTTCTTC
>TRBJ2-1|TRBV7-8|TRBD2|many
CASSPPRSGIYNEQFF
TGTGCCAGCAGCCCACCCAGGAGCGGGATATACAATGAGCAGTTCTTC
>TRBJ1-6|TRBV2|-|many
CASSPMDGRNFNSPLHF
TGTGCCAGCAGTCCTATGGACGGGAGAAACTTTAATTCACCCCTCCACTTT
>TRBJ2-6|TRBV7-8|TRBD2|many
CASSSSGGAGANVLTF
TGTGCCAGCAGCTCTAGCGGGGGGGCTGGGGCCAACGTCCTGACTTTC
>TRBJ1-4|TRBV7-9|-|few
CASTQPATNEKLFF
TGTGCCAGCACCCAGCCAGCAACTAATGAAAAACTGTTTTTT
>TRBJ1-2|TRBV11-2|-|many
CASSDRQDYGYTF
TGTGCCAGCAGCGACAGACAGGACTATGGCTACACCTTC
>TRBJ1-1|TRBV6-2/TRBV6-3|-|many
CASSYPPAEVGNTEAFF
TGTGCCAGCAGTTACCCTCCCGCGGAGGTCGGAAACACTGAAGCTTTCTTT
>TRBJ2-1|TRBV24-1|-|many
CATSAVRWGSDSYNEQFF
TGTGCCACCAGTGCGGTCCGGTGGGGAAGTGATTCTTACAATGAGCAGTTCTTC
>TRBJ2-7|TRBV9|TRBD1|few
CASSPTGGTSYEQYF
TGTGCCAGCAGCCCAACAGGGGGAACCTCCTACGAGCAGTACTTC
>TRBJ2-7|TRBV3-1|TRBD2|many
CASSQGRTSGGEQYF
TGTGCCAGCAGCCAAGGAAGGACTAGCGGGGGGGAGCAGTACTTC
>TRBJ1-1|TRBV27|-|-
CASSPLRGGSEAFF
TGTGCCAGCAGTCCGTTGAGGGGAGGCAGTGAAGCTTTCTTT
>TRBJ1-5|TRBV9|-|many
CASSAGGGGSNQPQHF
TGTGCCAGCAGCGCTGGGGGGGGAGGAAGCAATCAGCCCCAGCATTTT
>TRBJ2-3|TRBV28|-|many
CASSGSSTDTQYF
TGTGCCAGCTCGGGCAGTTCCACAGATACGCAGTATTTT
>TRBJ1-2|TRBV28|TRBD1|many
CASSLGQGVNYGYTF
TGTGCCAGCAGCCTTGGACAGGGGGTTAACTATGGCTACACCTTC
>TRBJ2-3|TRBV28|TRBD2|many
CASSLLRGATDTQYF
TGTGCCAGCAGTTTATTGCGGGGGGCCACAGATACGCAGTATTTT
>TRBJ1-6|TRBV5-1|-|many
CASSPDGSYNSPLHF
TGCGCCAGCAGCCCGGACGGATCCTATAATTCACCCCTCCACTTT
>TRBJ2-1|TRBV18|-|many
CASSPPDGAGYNEQFF
TGTGCCAGCTCACCACCAGACGGGGCAGGCTACAATGAGCAGTTCTTC
>TRBJ2-7|TRBV5-5|-|-
CASSLVLQTYEQYF
TGTGCCAGCAGCTTGGTCCTGCAGACGTACGAGCAGTACTTC
>TRBJ2-7|TRBV10-3|TRBD1|-
CAISGQGANEQYF
TGTGCCATCAGTGGACAGGGGGCCAACGAGCAGTACTTC
>TRBJ1-5|TRBV25-1|-|many
CASSEFGGGHQPQHF
TGTGCCAGCAGTGAATTCGGCGGGGGTCATCAGCCCCAGCATTTT
>TRBJ2-2|TRBV12-3/TRBV12-4|TRBD1|few
CASTQSPGQGHRGELFF
TGTGCCAGCACCCAATCCCCGGGACAGGGTCACCGCGGGGAGCTGTTTTTT
>TRBJ2-3|TRBV15|-|few
CATSRVRGDTQYF
TGTGCCACCAGCAGAGTGAGAGGAGATACGCAGTATTTT
>TRBJ1-2|TRBV12-3/TRBV12-4|TRBD1|many
CASSALTGSFVRGYTF
TGTGCCAGCAGTGCCCTGACAGGGTCTTTTGTCCGAGGCTACACCTTC
>TRBJ2-7|TRBV4-2|-|-
CASSQDRSEQYF
TGTGCCAGCAGCCAAGATAGGAGTGAGCAGTACTTC
>TRBJ2-7|TRBV12-3/TRBV12-4|-|many
CASSSTGLRLEQYF
TGTGCCAGCAGTTCCACCGGACTCCGCTTGGAGCAGTACTTC
>TRBJ1-1|TRBV12-3/TRBV12-4|TRBD1|many
CASSLRGQVSTEAFF
TGTGCCAGCAGTTTAAGGGGACAGGTTAGCACTGAAGCTTTCTTT
>TRBJ1-2|TRBV27|-|-
CASSSMNYGYTF
TGTGCCAGCAGTTCGATGAACTATGGCTACACCTTC
>TRBJ1-1|TRBV11-2|-|-
CASSAGGRTEAFF
TGTGCCAGCAGCGCGGGGGGGCGCACTGAAGCTTTCTTT
>TRBJ1-5|TRBV27|TRBD1|many
CASSRGQGSNQPQHF
TGTGCCAGCAGCAGAGGACAGGGTAGCAATCAGCCCCAGCATTTT
>TRBJ2-1|TRBV20-1|TRBD2|-
CSATGLAGGGSYNEQFF
TGCAGTGCTACGGGACTAGCGGGGGGTGGTTCCTACAATGAGCAGTTCTTC
>TRBJ2-2|TRBV24-1|TRBD1|few
CATSDLGRQGDTGELFF
TGTGCCACCAGTGATTTGGGCCGACAGGGGGACACCGGGGAGCTGTTTTTT